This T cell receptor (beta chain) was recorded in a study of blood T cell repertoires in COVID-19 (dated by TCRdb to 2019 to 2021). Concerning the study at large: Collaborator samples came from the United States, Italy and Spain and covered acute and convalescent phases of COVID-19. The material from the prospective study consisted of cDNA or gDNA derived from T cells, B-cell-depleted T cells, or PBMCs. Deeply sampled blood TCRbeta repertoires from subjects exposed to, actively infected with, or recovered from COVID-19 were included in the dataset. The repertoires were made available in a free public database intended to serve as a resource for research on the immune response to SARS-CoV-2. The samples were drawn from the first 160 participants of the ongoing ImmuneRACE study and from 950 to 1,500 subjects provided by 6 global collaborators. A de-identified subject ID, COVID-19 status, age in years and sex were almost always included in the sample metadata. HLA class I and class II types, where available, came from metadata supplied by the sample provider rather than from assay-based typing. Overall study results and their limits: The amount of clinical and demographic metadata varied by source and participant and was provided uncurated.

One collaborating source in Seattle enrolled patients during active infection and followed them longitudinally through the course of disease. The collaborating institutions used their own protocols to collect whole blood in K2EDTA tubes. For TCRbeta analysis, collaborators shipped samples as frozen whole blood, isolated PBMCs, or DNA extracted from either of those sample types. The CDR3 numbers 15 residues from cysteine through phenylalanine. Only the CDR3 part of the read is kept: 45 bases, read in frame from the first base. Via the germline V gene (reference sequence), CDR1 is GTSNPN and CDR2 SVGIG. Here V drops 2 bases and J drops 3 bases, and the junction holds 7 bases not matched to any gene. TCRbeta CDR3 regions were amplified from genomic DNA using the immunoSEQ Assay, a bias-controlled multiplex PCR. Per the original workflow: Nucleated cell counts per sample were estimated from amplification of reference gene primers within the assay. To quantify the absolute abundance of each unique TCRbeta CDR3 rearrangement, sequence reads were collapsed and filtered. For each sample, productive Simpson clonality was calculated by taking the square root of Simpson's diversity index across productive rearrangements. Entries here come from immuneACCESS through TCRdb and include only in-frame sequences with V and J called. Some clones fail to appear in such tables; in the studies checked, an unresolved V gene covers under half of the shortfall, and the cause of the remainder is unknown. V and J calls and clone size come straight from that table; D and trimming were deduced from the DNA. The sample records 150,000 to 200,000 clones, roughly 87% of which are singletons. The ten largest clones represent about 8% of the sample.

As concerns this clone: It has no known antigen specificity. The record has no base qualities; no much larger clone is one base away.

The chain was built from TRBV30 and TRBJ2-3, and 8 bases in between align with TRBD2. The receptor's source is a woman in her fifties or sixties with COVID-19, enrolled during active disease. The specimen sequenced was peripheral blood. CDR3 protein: CAWSPAGVRTDTQYF. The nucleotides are TGTGCCTGGAGTCCAGCGGGAGTCCGTACAGATACGCAGTATTTT.